This entry concerns a single TCR beta chain. Its cognate antigen is unknown. These data belong to a study of T cells in Graves' hyperthyroidism and ophthalmopathy. The study's findings and limits: Appearing also in blood were most of the thyroid clonotypes expanded above 0.001.

In germline, CDR1 is LNHNV, CDR2 YYDKDF (reference sequence). The CDR3 has 16 amino acids. Trimming cost V 3 bases and J 3 bases; bases outside gene matches: 10. Researchers amplified the TCR beta CDR3 regions from RNA transcripts. A first-round RT-PCR of the TCR CDR3 used the HTBI primer set. TCRdb re-called the multiplex PCR reads with MiXCR, one entry per CDR3 protein. Of 370,000 or so distinct CDR3 sequences listed, about a sixth are singletons. Ahead of any ophthalmopathy symptoms, the blood sample was obtained at the first diagnosis of hyperthyroidism. Specimen: blood. The TCR was taken from a woman aged 18-29 years with Graves' hyperthyroidism that later progressed to Graves' ophthalmopathy. This chain joins TRBV15 and TRBJ1-1, with 7 positions matching TRBD1. Here the CDR3 DNA reads TGTGCCACCAGCAGGGGCACCGGGACAGCGGACACTGAAGCTTTCTTT. It translates to CATSRGTGTADTEAFF.